The 24 T cell receptor beta chains listed next were all sequenced from one sample in a study of identical twins. TCRdb called the 5' RACE reads again in MiXCR, with one record for every CDR3 protein. The data hold approximately 670,000 distinct CDR3 sequences, with 5.5% to 6.5% observed a single time. The sequenced sample consisted of naive T cells sorted from blood. All receptors come from a man in his late teens or twenties in good health.

The rearrangement uses TRBV29-1 and TRBJ1-2; D gene unclear. The CDR3 totals 14 residues. The V gene's germline CDR1 is SQVTM and CDR2 ANQGSEA. Deletions cut 3 bases from V and 8 bases from J, with 19 bases between. The CDR3 bases are TGCAGCGTTGAGAGGCATTTAGCCCCAGAAGGCTACACCTTC. Amino acid sequence: CSVERHLAPEGYTF.

The sample holds many counts of this clonotype. CDR3 amino acids: CSALGTSRYNEQFF. The CDR3 bases are TGCAGTGCTCTGGGGACTAGCAGGTACAATGAGCAGTTCTTC. The V call is TRBV20-1, the J call TRBJ2-1, with TRBD2 identical over 9 bases. Germline V CDR1 and CDR2: DFQATT, SNEGSKA (reference sequence). V shed 5 bases, J shed 4 bases, and the junction held 6 bases outside the gene matches. The CDR3 is 14 residues long.

In this sample, this clonotype turned up a few times. The V and J genes are TRBV11-2 and TRBJ2-3; no firm D call. The germline gives CDR1 SGHAT, CDR2 FQNNGV. V shed 1 base and J shed 1 base, with 12 bases lying between them. The CDR3 length is 16 residues. The CDR3 loop is CASSLGAAGRTDTQYF. In DNA, the CDR3 is TGTGCCAGCAGCTTAGGGGCGGCAGGCCGCACAGATACGCAGTATTTT.

The chain recombines TRBV7-9 with TRBJ1-6; TRBD1 is a possible D gene (5 bases). The CDR3 has 16 residues. V lost 3 bases, J lost 4 bases, and 13 bases lay in between. CDR1 and CDR2 from the germline V gene are SEHNR and FQNEAQ (reference sequence). The CDR3 DNA follows: TGTGCCAGCAGCTTGAGCCCTCAGGGTTATAATTCACCCCTCCACTTT. Its protein product is CASSLSPQGYNSPLHF.

V is TRBV5-1 and J is TRBJ2-7, with D possibly TRBD2 on 5 matching bases. CDR1 is SGHRS and CDR2 is YFSETQ in the germline V gene. Trimming removed 7 bases from V and 7 bases from J, with 18 bases in between. This CDR3 is built from 13 residues. CDR3 in amino acids: CASRNSVSGEQYV. The DNA of the CDR3 is TGCGCCAGCCGGAACAGTGTCTCGGGGGAGCAGTACGTC.

This clonotype was detected ten times or more. The chain joins TRBV29-1 to TRBJ1-5; D is undetermined. CDR3 length: 12 amino acids. Germline V lookup: CDR1 SQVTM, CDR2 ANQGSEA. V dropped 4 bases and J dropped 8 bases, with 12 bases sitting between them. The CDR3 here is CSVGNPKEPQHF. As DNA, the CDR3 is TGCAGCGTTGGGAACCCCAAGGAGCCCCAGCATTTT.

This clonotype has at least ten counts. The V call is TRBV12-3 or TRBV12-4, the J call TRBJ2-7; 10 bases are shared with TRBD2. V was pared by 4 bases and J by 3 bases, with 6 bases of the junction left unmatched. The CDR3 runs 15 residues. The CDR3 DNA reads TGTGCCAGCAGTTCCCGGACTAGCGGAAGCTACGAGCAGTACTTC. Encoded protein: CASSSRTSGSYEQYF.

This clonotype has more than one count but fewer than ten. J is TRBJ2-4 and V is TRBV2; 11 bases match TRBD2. CDR3 length: 14 amino acids. Germline CDR1 SNHLY, CDR2 FYNNEI. The V gene end was trimmed by 3 bases and the J gene end by 5 bases; junction bases not matched to a gene: 0. The CDR3 region has the DNA TGTGCCAGCAGTGATAGCGGGAGGGAAAACATTCAGTACTTC. Translation: CASSDSGRENIQYF.

This CDR3 is CASSPTGGRAGYNEQFF. The CDR3 DNA sequence: TGTGCCAGCAGCCCAACCGGGGGGAGGGCCGGCTACAATGAGCAGTTCTTC. The chain recombines TRBV3-1 with TRBJ2-1, with 7 bases identical to TRBD2. With 4 bases clipped from V and 3 bases from J, the junction kept 12 bases outside the gene matches. The length of the CDR3 is 17 residues. The V gene's germline CDR1 is LGHDT and CDR2 YNNKEL (reference sequence).

V is TRBV9 and J is TRBJ2-2, with D perhaps assigned TRBD1 or TRBD2 (5 bases each). CDR1 and CDR2 (germline): SGDLS, YYNGEE. This CDR3 spans 14 amino acids. V lost 6 bases and J 6 bases, leaving 15 bases between the germline ends. The CDR3 sequence: CASTDGARAGELFF. Here the CDR3 DNA reads TGTGCCAGCACCGACGGGGCCCGCGCCGGGGAGCTGTTTTTT.

The sample holds many counts of this clonotype. V is TRBV4-1 and J is TRBJ1-1; TRBD1 agrees at 7 bases. The junction had 6 bases not matched to a gene; V was cut back by 4 bases and J by 1 base. This CDR3 comprises 15 residues. Germline lookup yields CDR1 MGHRA and CDR2 YSYEKL. The CDR3 reads CASSRTTGTNTEAFF. The CDR3 DNA reads TGCGCCAGCAGCCGAACGACAGGGACGAACACTGAAGCTTTCTTT.

This clonotype appeared a few times. This rearrangement joins TRBV14 to TRBJ2-3; D not resolved. The CDR3 runs to 15 residues. Germline CDR1 SGHDN, CDR2 FVKESK. V lost 2 bases to trimming and J lost 3 bases, with 12 bases between them. As DNA, the CDR3 is TGTGCCAGCAGCCAATCGTCCCCGACTACAGATACGCAGTATTTT. This translates into CASSQSSPTTDTQYF. Full variable domain (remainder filled in from reference TRBV14 and TRBJ2-3): EAGVTQFPSHSVIEKGQTVTLRCDPISGHDNLYWYRRVMGKEIKFLLHFVKESKQDESGMPNNRFLAERTGGTYSTLKVQPAELEDSGVYFCASSQSSPTTDTQYFGPGTRLTVL.

Turning to this clonotype: A junction boundary mismatches the germline segment, possibly from a read error. The chain links TRBV27 to TRBJ1-2; TRBD1 is a possible D gene (6 bases). CDR1 is MNHEY and CDR2 is SMNVEV in the germline V gene (reference sequence). The CDR3 runs 14 residues. The CDR3 sequence is CASSSLGGSYSYTF. The CDR3 DNA is TGTGCCAGCAGTAGTTTAGGGGGAAGCTATAGCTACACCTTC.

This clonotype was picked up a small number of times. The CDR3 region is CSWGGAREGRETQYF. The CDR3 DNA reads as TGCAGCTGGGGGGGTGCGCGGGAGGGACGAGAGACCCAGTACTTC. The chain is built from TRBV29-1 and TRBJ2-5; 9 nucleotides align to TRBD2. The CDR3 is 15 residues long. The V gene's germline CDR1 is SQVTM and CDR2 ANQGSEA. Trimming removed 8 bases from V and 4 bases from J; junction bases left unmatched: 14.

This chain connects TRBV6-5 to TRBJ2-5; possibly TRBD1 for D (5 bases). Germline V gene data show CDR1 as MNHEY and CDR2 as SVGAGI. The length of the CDR3 is 14 residues. The germline V and J ends were trimmed by 0 bases and 2 bases, with 7 bases remaining between them. Here the CDR3 reads CASSYSYRQETQYF. In DNA, the CDR3 is TGTGCCAGCAGTTACTCGTACAGGCAAGAGACCCAGTACTTC.

J is TRBJ2-1 and V is TRBV24-1; a weak D match, TRBD1 (9 bases). The V gene lost 1 base and the J gene lost 5 bases, with 26 bases spanning the gap. This CDR3 region has 20 residues. Germline V gives CDR1 KGHDR, CDR2 SFDVKD. CDR3 loop: CATSDFRDRDPGLGHNEQFF. The CDR3 bases are TGTGCCACCAGTGATTTTCGGGACAGGGATCCGGGACTAGGTCACAATGAGCAGTTCTTC.

This clonotype appeared many times. CDR3 sequence: CASSHDSTSTDTQYF. As DNA, the CDR3 is TGCGCCAGCAGCCACGACTCAACTAGCACAGATACGCAGTATTTT. The chain has TRBV5-1 and TRBJ2-3; no firm D call. V lost 4 bases and J 0 bases, leaving 12 bases between the germline ends. Germline CDR1 and CDR2: SGHRS and YFSETQ. This CDR3 is built from 15 residues. The full variable domain, with the rest looked up from reference TRBV5-1 and TRBJ2-3, is KAGVTQTPRYLIKTRGQQVTLSCSPISGHRSVSWYQQTPGQGLQFLFEYFSETQRNKGNFPGRFSGRQFSNSRSEMNVSTLELGDSALYLCASSHDSTSTDTQYFGPGTRLTVL.

This clonotype was seen many times. V gene TRBV3-1 combines with J gene TRBJ1-2, with D uncertain. CDR3 length: 13 residues. CDR1 and CDR2 from the germline V gene are LGHDT and YNNKEL (reference sequence). Trimming took 2 bases from V and 6 from J, leaving 10 bases between them. For the CDR3, the DNA is TGTGCCAGCAGCCAATATGGCGGGGATGGCTACACCTTC. Its protein is CASSQYGGDGYTF.

This clonotype has just a few counts. V is TRBV7-3 and J is TRBJ1-1; a weak D match, TRBD1 (6 bases). Germline CDR1 and CDR2: SGHTA and FQGTGA. V lost 1 base to trimming and J lost 6 bases, with 12 bases between them. The CDR3 loop spans 14 amino acids. CDR3 in DNA: TGTGCCAGCAGCTTAAGCGGTTGGGGGCCTGAAGCTTTCTTT. This gives the protein CASSLSGWGPEAFF.

This clonotype was recorded at least ten times. The chain is built from TRBV24-1 and TRBJ2-1; D not certain. Deletions cut 9 bases from V and 6 bases from J, with 11 bases between. The CDR3 is made up of 12 amino acids. CDR1 KGHDR and CDR2 SFDVKD come from the germline V gene. CDR3 sequence reads: CATGIQSNEQFF. The DNA for the CDR3 is TGTGCCACCGGGATTCAGAGCAATGAGCAGTTCTTC.

This clonotype was observed a few times. This sequence joins TRBV11-2 and TRBJ2-5, with 11 nucleotides matching TRBD2. The CDR3 runs 14 residues. Germline loops: CDR1 SGHAT, CDR2 FQNNGV. Trimming cost V 5 bases and J 7 bases; bases outside gene matches: 6. Written as DNA, the CDR3 is TGTGCCAGCAGCAGACTAGCGGGAAAGGGGACCCAGTACTTC. Translating it yields CASSRLAGKGTQYF.

This clonotype was seen repeatedly, ten times or more. The chain is built from TRBV12-3 or TRBV12-4 and TRBJ2-6; no definite D call. The CDR3 has 16 amino acids. Trimming removed 2 bases at V and 2 bases at J, with 10 bases between. The chain's CDR3 is CASSLYVAPGANVLTF. Written as DNA, the CDR3 is TGTGCCAGCAGTTTATACGTCGCCCCTGGGGCCAACGTCCTGACTTTC.

This clonotype has a count of ten or more. The rearrangement uses TRBV12-3 or TRBV12-4 and TRBJ2-2, with D possibly being TRBD2 (6 bases). The CDR3 spans 14 residues. Trimming left V 3 bases short and J 7 bases short, with 12 bases between. The CDR3 DNA is TGTGCCAGCAGTTTCGGAGGAGGGATCGGGGAGCTGTTTTTT. Translated, it gives CASSFGGGIGELFF.

This clonotype was picked up many times. The chain recombines TRBV15 with TRBJ2-1; the match to TRBD2 covers 11 bases. V shed 2 bases, J shed 2 bases, and the junction held 2 bases outside the gene matches. This CDR3 has 16 residues. CDR1 and CDR2 from the germline V gene are LNHNV and YYDKDF (reference sequence). The CDR3: CATSRQGLAAYNEQFF. DNA of the CDR3: TGTGCCACCAGCAGACAGGGACTAGCGGCCTACAATGAGCAGTTCTTC.